The following is a TCR beta chain sequence with its context. Its antigen is undetermined. This CDR3 is missing its conserved last phenylalanine or tryptophan, likely due to a read error. The source of the sample is a study of blood T cells in healthy people across ages. General study results and limits: Unknown donor CMV status possibly confounded expanded clonotype changes.

This CDR3 has 13 residues. It was with a sample-barcoded 5' primer and a J-beta primer mix that a second PCR of roughly 7 to 12 cycles was run. TCRdb redid the calling of the 5' RACE reads with MiXCR, one entry per CDR3 protein. The sample includes 1.6 million or so distinct CDR3 sequences, 34% seen only once; the top ten take 11%. The sequencing input was blood. The receptor was isolated from a woman in her 30s in good health. The chain has TRBV12-3 or TRBV12-4 and TRBJ2-7; D possibly corresponds to TRBD1 (7 bases). Near its end, the DNA agrees better with TRBJ2-4, so the J call may be wrong. In DNA form, the CDR3 reads TGTGCCAGCTCTAATACAGGGGAGGACATTCAGTACTGC. Protein product: CASSNTGEDIQYC.